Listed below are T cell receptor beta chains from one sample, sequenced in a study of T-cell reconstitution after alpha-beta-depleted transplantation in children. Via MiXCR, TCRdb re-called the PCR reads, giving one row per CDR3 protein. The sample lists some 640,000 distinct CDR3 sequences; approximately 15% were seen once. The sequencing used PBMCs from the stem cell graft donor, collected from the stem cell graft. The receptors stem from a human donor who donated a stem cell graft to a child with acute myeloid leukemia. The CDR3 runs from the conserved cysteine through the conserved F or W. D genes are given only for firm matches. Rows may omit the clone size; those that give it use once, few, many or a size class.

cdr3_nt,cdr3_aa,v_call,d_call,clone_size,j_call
TGTGCCAGCAGCCCGACTACCGTGGATACGCAGTATTTT,CASSPTTVDTQYF,TRBV9,.,many,TRBJ2-3
TGTGCCAGCAGCCCAGACGCGGGGAGCTCCTACAATGAGCAGTTCTTC,CASSPDAGSSYNEQFF,TRBV28,.,few,TRBJ2-1
TGCAGTGCTAGAGCTTGGGGGGGGCGTGAGACCCAGTACTTC,CSARAWGGRETQYF,TRBV20-1,.,many,TRBJ2-5
TGCGCCAGCAGCTTGGACCTGGGACAGGAGAACTATGGCTACACCTTC,CASSLDLGQENYGYTF,TRBV5-1,TRBD1,.,TRBJ1-2
TGTGCCAGCAGCCTGCAAACGATGAACACTGAAGCTTTCTTT,CASSLQTMNTEAFF,TRBV7-9,.,.,TRBJ1-1
TGCAGTGCTAGTCCGGAGCGGGAGACAGATACGCAGTATTTT,CSASPERETDTQYF,TRBV20-1,TRBD2,.,TRBJ2-3
TGCAGCGTCGGGGAGAAGGGGGCCATAGATACGCAGTATTTT,CSVGEKGAIDTQYF,TRBV29-1,TRBD1,few,TRBJ2-3
TGTGCCAGCAGCTGGACGGGGGTTGCAGCAGATACGCAGTATTTT,CASSWTGVAADTQYF,TRBV7-2,.,few,TRBJ2-3
TGTGCCAGCAGCCTCGTCAAAAACACCATATATTTT,CASSLVKNTIYF,TRBV12-3/TRBV12-4,.,many,TRBJ1-3
TGCGCCAGCAGCTTGGGTCTTTTCTCCGCCTACGAGCAGTACTTC,CASSLGLFSAYEQYF,TRBV5-1,.,.,TRBJ2-7
TGTGCCAGCAGCCTTACGACAGGGTCAGAGGGTGATGGCTACACCTTC,CASSLTTGSEGDGYTF,TRBV7-2,TRBD1,.,TRBJ1-2
TGTGTCTCCCGGACTAGCGGGCGCACAGATACGCAGTATTTT,CVSRTSGRTDTQYF,TRBV28,TRBD2,.,TRBJ2-3
TGTGCCATCAGTGGGCTAGTTTTCACCGGGGAGCTGTTTTTT,CAISGLVFTGELFF,TRBV10-3,.,few,TRBJ2-2
TGCAGTGCTAGGGGGACCGGACAGCTAAACTACAATGAGCAGTTCTTC,CSARGTGQLNYNEQFF,TRBV20-1,.,many,TRBJ2-1
TGTGCCAGCAGTCCCCGGGGGATCTCCTCTGGGGCCAACGTCCTGACTTTC,CASSPRGISSGANVLTF,TRBV6-2/TRBV6-3,.,.,TRBJ2-6
TGCAGCGTTGGGGCAGGGGGCGGACCCTTGAACACCGGGGAGCTGTTTTTT,CSVGAGGGPLNTGELFF,TRBV29-1,TRBD1,many,TRBJ2-2
TGTGCCAGCAGTCCCGACAGAAGGGAAAACACCATATATTTT,CASSPDRRENTIYF,TRBV12-3/TRBV12-4,.,many,TRBJ1-3
TGCAGTGCTCAACCTAACGACAGGGAATACGAGCAGTACTTC,CSAQPNDREYEQYF,TRBV20-1,TRBD1,many,TRBJ2-7
TGCGCCAGCGCCCGACTAGTGACGGATACGCAGTATTTT,CASARLVTDTQYF,TRBV5-1,.,few,TRBJ2-3
TGCAGTGCTAGGAGCGGCCTCGAGGCTTTCTTT,CSARSGLEAFF,TRBV20-1,.,many,TRBJ1-1
TGTGCCAGCAGCTCGATTAGCGGGGGCGATACGCAGTATTTT,CASSSISGGDTQYF,TRBV7-8,TRBD2,few,TRBJ2-3
TGTGCCAGCACCCCCAGTACGGGTCAGCCCCAGCATTTT,CASTPSTGQPQHF,TRBV12-3/TRBV12-4,.,many,TRBJ1-5
TGCAGTGCTAGTGGGGATTCCACAGATACGCAGTATTTT,CSASGDSTDTQYF,TRBV20-1,.,many,TRBJ2-3
TGTGCCAGCAGAACCAGGGGAACAGATACGCAGTATTTT,CASRTRGTDTQYF,TRBV12-3/TRBV12-4,.,.,TRBJ2-3
TGTGCCAGCAGTGAAGCGAGGAGTGTGAGACAAGCTTTCTTT,CASSEARSVRQAFF,TRBV6-1,.,.,TRBJ1-1
TGTGCCGTTAGGAGGGACAGCAATCCCTACAATGAGCAGTTCTTC,CAVRRDSNPYNEQFF,TRBV30,.,.,TRBJ2-1
TGCGCCAGCAGTCTGGAAGGGGGCGCAGGGTACAATGAGCAGTTCTTC,CASSLEGGAGYNEQFF,TRBV5-1,TRBD1,many,TRBJ2-1
TGCGCCAGCAGCTTGGACGACAGAGTAACCTACGAGCAGTACTTC,CASSLDDRVTYEQYF,TRBV5-1,.,.,TRBJ2-7
TGTGCCACCAGCAGAGATAGGCTTGGCTACACCTTC,CATSRDRLGYTF,TRBV15,.,.,TRBJ1-2
TGCAGTGCCTTTGGGGGATACACTGAAGCTTTCTTT,CSAFGGYTEAFF,TRBV20-1,.,many,TRBJ1-1
TGTGCCAGCAGTTTAATTCAGGGGGCAGGCGGCTACACCTTC,CASSLIQGAGGYTF,TRBV12-3/TRBV12-4,TRBD1,.,TRBJ1-2
TGTGCCAGCCCAAAACAGGGGAACTATGGCTACACCTTC,CASPKQGNYGYTF,TRBV6-7,TRBD1,many,TRBJ1-2
TGCAGCTGGATAATCGTAGAGGAGGGAAACACTGAAGCTTTCTTT,CSWIIVEEGNTEAFF,TRBV29-1,.,many,TRBJ1-1
TGTGCCAGCAGTTTAGAGGGGACCCTGGCAGAGACCCAGTACTTC,CASSLEGTLAETQYF,TRBV12-3/TRBV12-4,.,many,TRBJ2-5
TGTGCCAGCAGATTAGTCGGGGCGCCTGAGGCCCGACAGCATTTT,CASRLVGAPEARQHF,TRBV12-3/TRBV12-4,.,.,TRBJ1-5
TGTGCCAGCAGTTACGTAAACACCGGGGAGCTGTTTTTT,CASSYVNTGELFF,TRBV6-5,.,many,TRBJ2-2
TGCAGTGCCCTCACCCCGGGACAGGTGGGTGAAAAACTGTTTTTT,CSALTPGQVGEKLFF,TRBV20-1,TRBD1,once,TRBJ1-4
TGCGCCAGCAGCTTGAGGGACGGCGAGCAGTTCTTC,CASSLRDGEQFF,TRBV5-1,.,.,TRBJ2-1
TGCAGCGGCGGACAGGGGGGGGAGACCCAGTACTTC,CSGGQGGETQYF,TRBV29-1,TRBD1,.,TRBJ2-5
TGCAGTGCTTCCCGGGGGGAGTTAGACCAGCCCCAGCATTTT,CSASRGELDQPQHF,TRBV20-1,.,.,TRBJ1-5
TGTGCCAGCAGCTTTCTACAGGGGAACACCGGGGAGCTGTTTTTT,CASSFLQGNTGELFF,TRBV5-8,.,few,TRBJ2-2
TGCAGCGCCTCAATATCTAGGTCCCCCAATGAGCAGTTCTTC,CSASISRSPNEQFF,TRBV29-1,.,few,TRBJ2-1
TGTGCCAGCAGCCCACAAACTGGGACTGTCCGCTCTGAAGCTTTCTTT,CASSPQTGTVRSEAFF,TRBV7-9,.,few,TRBJ1-1
TGTGCCAGCAGTGAATATACCGAACGCACTGAAGCTTTCTTT,CASSEYTERTEAFF,TRBV25-1,.,many,TRBJ1-1
TGTGCCAGCAGTCCTAGGGGACATCCGAATGAGCAGTTCTTC,CASSPRGHPNEQFF,TRBV5-6,.,.,TRBJ2-1
TGCAGTGCCCCTAGGGGGAGGCGGGCTGAAGCTTTCTTT,CSAPRGRRAEAFF,TRBV20-1,.,many,TRBJ1-1
TGTGCCAGCAGCTTATCTAGGCGGGAGCCCCAGCATTTT,CASSLSRREPQHF,TRBV7-6,.,.,TRBJ1-5
TGCAGTGCTAGAGGGAGCAATCAGCCCCAGCATTTT,CSARGSNQPQHF,TRBV20-1,.,many,TRBJ1-5
TGTGCCACCAGCGTAGGACAGCCTCCTTATGCCTACAATGAGCAGTTCTTC,CATSVGQPPYAYNEQFF,TRBV15,.,few,TRBJ2-1
TGTGCCAGCAGGGGGTCCCCCTCCTACGAGCAGTACTTC,CASRGSPSYEQYF,TRBV7-9,.,few,TRBJ2-7
TGTGCCAGCAGCCGTTGGGGGACAGGGAACTCGAACACTGAAGCTTTCTTT,CASSRWGTGNSNTEAFF,TRBV7-2,TRBD1,few,TRBJ1-1
TGTGCCATCAGTGCGACAGTCGCGACCTACGAGCAGTACTTC,CAISATVATYEQYF,TRBV10-3,.,many,TRBJ2-7
TGTGCCAGCTCCAGAAAGGGGGCTTATCAGCCCCAGCATTTT,CASSRKGAYQPQHF,TRBV6-1,TRBD1,.,TRBJ1-5
TGTGCCAGCAGTGTGGTTGATACAGGGGGCACTGGTCAGCCCCAGCATTTT,CASSVVDTGGTGQPQHF,TRBV6-1,TRBD1,few,TRBJ1-5